This T cell receptor (beta chain) was captured by sequencing in a study of cytomegalovirus exposure and HLA in healthy donors. Overall study findings and caveats: Investigators reported about 160 TCR beta chains as tied to cytomegalovirus. In the analysis, some V segments, TRBV6-2 and TRBV6-3 included, were excluded as indistinguishable. In a later analysis, CMV-associated beta chains were mostly HLA-associated, it appeared.

A remark on this clone: What it binds is not known.

V was pared by 5 bases and J by 4 bases, with 19 bases of the junction left unmatched. Germline CDR1 reads SSHAT; CDR2 reads FNYEAQ (reference sequence). The CDR3 totals 18 residues. Use of 60 Vbeta and 13 Jbeta primers characterized the PCR. Some clones are missing from TCRdb's copy, which holds only in-frame ones; the method was immunoSEQ multiplex PCR. This sample has roughly 200,000 clones, with over 70% found just once. The sequencing input was PBMCs. This receptor was obtained from a woman in her sixties in good health and CMV-seropositive. The chain recombines TRBV7-7 with TRBJ2-7, with TRBD1 identical over 8 bases. The CDR3 sequence: CASSTCYSGQGPVYEQYF. The CDR3 DNA sequence: TGTGCCAGCAGCACTTGCTATTCTGGACAGGGTCCGGTATACGAGCAGTACTTC. Looking up the rest from reference TRBV7-7 and TRBJ2-7 gives the full variable domain: GAGVSQSPRYKVTKRGQDVTLRCDPISSHATLYWYQQALGQGPEFLTYFNYEAQPDKSGLPSDRFSAERPEGSISTLTIQRTEQRDSAMYRCASSTCYSGQGPVYEQYFGPGTRLTVT.